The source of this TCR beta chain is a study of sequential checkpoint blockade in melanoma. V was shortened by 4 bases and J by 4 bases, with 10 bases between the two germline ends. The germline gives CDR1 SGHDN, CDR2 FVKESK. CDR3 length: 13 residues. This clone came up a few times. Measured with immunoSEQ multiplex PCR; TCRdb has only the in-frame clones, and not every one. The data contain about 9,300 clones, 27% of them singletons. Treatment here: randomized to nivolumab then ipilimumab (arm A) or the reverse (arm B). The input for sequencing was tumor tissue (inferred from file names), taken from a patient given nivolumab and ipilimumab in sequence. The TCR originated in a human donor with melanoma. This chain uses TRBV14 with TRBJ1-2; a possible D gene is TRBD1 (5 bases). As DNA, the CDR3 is TGTGCCAGCAGCCCCCGCAGGGCCTATGGCTACACCTTC. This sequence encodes CASSPRRAYGYTF.